This TCR beta chain was sequenced for a study of shared T cell receptors in the human thymus. Libraries were prepared by immunoSEQ multiplex PCR; TCRdb keeps only in-frame clonotypes and omits some of them. Among roughly 550,000 clones listed, 75% to 80% were seen once. The CDR3 sequence is 15 residues long. The V gene's germline CDR1 is LNHDA and CDR2 SQIVND (reference sequence). The trim removed 5 bases at V and 4 bases at J, leaving 6 bases unmatched. These sequences were also reported in another study, on human thymus T cells. That paper states: Donors were healthy Finnish babies undergoing corrective operations for congenital heart defects. Obtained as resections during corrective heart surgery, the thymus tissue was then studied. In unrelated individuals, thymic repertoires overlapped highly, according to related research.

The receptor's source is a boy in the first two years of life with a congenital heart defect. The sequenced sample was thymocytes. The gene calls are TRBV19 and TRBJ1-5, with 9 bases identical to TRBD1. CDR3 sequence: CASSVRQGENQPQHF. CDR3 bases: TGTGCCAGTAGTGTTAGACAGGGGGAGAATCAGCCCCAGCATTTT.